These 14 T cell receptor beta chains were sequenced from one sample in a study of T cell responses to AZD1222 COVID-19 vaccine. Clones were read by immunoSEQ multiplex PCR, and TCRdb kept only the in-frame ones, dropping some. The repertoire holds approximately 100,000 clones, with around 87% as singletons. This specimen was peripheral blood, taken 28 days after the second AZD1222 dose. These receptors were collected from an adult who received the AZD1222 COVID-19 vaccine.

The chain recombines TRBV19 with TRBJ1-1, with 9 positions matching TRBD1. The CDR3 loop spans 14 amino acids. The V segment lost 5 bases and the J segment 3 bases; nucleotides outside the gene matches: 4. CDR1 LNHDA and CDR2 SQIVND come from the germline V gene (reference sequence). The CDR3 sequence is CASSQRTGDTEAFF. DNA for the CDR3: TGTGCCAGTAGTCAAAGGACAGGGGACACTGAAGCTTTCTTT.

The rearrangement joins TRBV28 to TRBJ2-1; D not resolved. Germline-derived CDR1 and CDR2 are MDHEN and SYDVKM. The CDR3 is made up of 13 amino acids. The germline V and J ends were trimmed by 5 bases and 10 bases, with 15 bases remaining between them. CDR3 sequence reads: CASSGVDLGEQFF. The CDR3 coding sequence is TGTGCCAGCAGTGGGGTTGATTTAGGGGAGCAGTTCTTC.

The CDR3 DNA reads as TGTGCCATCAGTGAGTTCCCGGGTGGGCTCTACGAGCAGTACTTC. Its protein product is CAISEFPGGLYEQYF. The chain links TRBV10-3 to TRBJ2-7, with unresolved D. CDR3 size: 15 residues. Germline V gives CDR1 ENHRY, CDR2 SYGVKD. Trimming stripped 1 base from V and 3 bases from J, with 13 bases between.

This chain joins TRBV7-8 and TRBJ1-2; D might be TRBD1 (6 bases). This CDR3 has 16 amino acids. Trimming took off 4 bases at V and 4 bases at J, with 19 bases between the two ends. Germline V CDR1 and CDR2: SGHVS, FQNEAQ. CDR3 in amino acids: CASSSGTPRDPYGYTF. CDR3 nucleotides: TGTGCCAGCAGCTCCGGGACACCAAGGGACCCCTATGGCTACACCTTC.

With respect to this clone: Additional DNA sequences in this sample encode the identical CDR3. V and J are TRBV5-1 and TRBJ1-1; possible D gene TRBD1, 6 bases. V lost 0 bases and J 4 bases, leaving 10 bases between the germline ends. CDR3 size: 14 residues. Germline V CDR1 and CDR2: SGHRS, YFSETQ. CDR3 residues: CASSLGGGGTEAFF. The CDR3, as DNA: TGCGCCAGCAGCTTGGGAGGGGGAGGCACTGAAGCTTTCTTT.

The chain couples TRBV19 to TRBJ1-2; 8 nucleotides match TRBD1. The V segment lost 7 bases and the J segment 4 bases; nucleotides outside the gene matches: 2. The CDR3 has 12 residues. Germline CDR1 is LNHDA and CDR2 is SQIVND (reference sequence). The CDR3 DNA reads TGTGCCAGTATGGGACAGGTCTATGGCTACACCTTC. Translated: CASMGQVYGYTF. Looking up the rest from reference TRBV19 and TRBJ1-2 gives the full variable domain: DGGITQSPKYLFRKEGQNVTLSCEQNLNHDAMYWYRQDPGQGLRLIYYSQIVNDFQKGDIAEGYSVSREKKESFPLTVTSAQKNPTAFYLCASMGQVYGYTFGSGTRLTVV.

The CDR3 protein is CASSEQKNRGGDTQYF. CDR3 bases: TGTGCCAGCAGTGAACAGAAGAACAGGGGTGGAGATACGCAGTATTTT. The rearrangement links TRBV6-1 to TRBJ2-3; 7 nucleotides align to TRBD1. The length of the CDR3 is 16 residues. V lost 2 bases, J lost 5 bases, and 10 bases stayed unmatched. Germline lookup yields CDR1 MNHNS and CDR2 SASEGT.

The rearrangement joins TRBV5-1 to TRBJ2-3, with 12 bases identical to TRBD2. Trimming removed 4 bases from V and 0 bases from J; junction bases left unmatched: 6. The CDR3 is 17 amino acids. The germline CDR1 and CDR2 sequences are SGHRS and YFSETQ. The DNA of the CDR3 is TGCGCCAGCAGCCCTAGGACTAGCGGGGCCAGCACAGATACGCAGTATTTT. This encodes CASSPRTSGASTDTQYF.

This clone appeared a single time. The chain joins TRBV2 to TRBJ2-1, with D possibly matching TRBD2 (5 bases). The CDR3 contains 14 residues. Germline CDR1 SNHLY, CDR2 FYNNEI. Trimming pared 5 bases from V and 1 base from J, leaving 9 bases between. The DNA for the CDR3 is TGTGCCAGCAGTACCCGGGGTTCCTACAATGAGCAGTTCTTC. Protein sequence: CASSTRGSYNEQFF.

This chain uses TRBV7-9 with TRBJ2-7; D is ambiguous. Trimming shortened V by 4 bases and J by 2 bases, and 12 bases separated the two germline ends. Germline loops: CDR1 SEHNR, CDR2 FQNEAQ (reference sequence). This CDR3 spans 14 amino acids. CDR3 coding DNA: TGTGCCAGCAGCTCAAACCTTGGAGCCTACGAGCAGTACTTC. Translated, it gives CASSSNLGAYEQYF.

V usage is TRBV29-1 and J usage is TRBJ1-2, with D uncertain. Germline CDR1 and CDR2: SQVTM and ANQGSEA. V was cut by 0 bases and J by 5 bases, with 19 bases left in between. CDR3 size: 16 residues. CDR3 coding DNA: TGCAGCGTTGAAGATCGGGGAGAGGGTACCGAGTATGGCTACACCTTC. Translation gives CSVEDRGEGTEYGYTF. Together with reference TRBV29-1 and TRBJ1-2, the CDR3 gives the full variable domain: SAVISQKPSRDICQRGTSLTIQCQVDSQVTMMFWYRQQPGQSLTLIATANQGSEATYESGFVIDKFPISRPNLTFSTLTVSNMSPEDSSIYLCSVEDRGEGTEYGYTFGSGTRLTVV.

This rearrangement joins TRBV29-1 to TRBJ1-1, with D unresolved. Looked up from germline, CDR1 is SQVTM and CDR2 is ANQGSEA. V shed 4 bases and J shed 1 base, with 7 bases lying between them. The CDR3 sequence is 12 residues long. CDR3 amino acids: CSVARSNTEAFF. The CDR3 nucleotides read TGCAGCGTTGCACGGTCGAACACTGAAGCTTTCTTT.

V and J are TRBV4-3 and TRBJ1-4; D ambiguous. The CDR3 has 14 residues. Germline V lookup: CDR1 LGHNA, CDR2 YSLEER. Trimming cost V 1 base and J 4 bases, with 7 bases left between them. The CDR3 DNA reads TGCGCCAGCAGCCAAGGCAGTAATAATGAAAAACTGTTTTTT. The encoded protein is CASSQGSNNEKLFF.

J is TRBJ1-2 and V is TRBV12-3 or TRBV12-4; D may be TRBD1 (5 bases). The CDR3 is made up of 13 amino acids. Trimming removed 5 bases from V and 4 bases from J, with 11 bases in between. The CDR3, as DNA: TGTGCCAGCAGTCGCTTAGGGGTCTATGGCTACACCTTC. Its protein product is CASSRLGVYGYTF.